The 20 T cell receptor beta chains in this list originate from one sample, sequenced in a study of graft-versus-host responses after intestinal transplantation. Clones were read by immunoSEQ multiplex PCR, and TCRdb kept only the in-frame ones, dropping some. The data contain approximately 12,000 clones, about 83% of them singletons. Here the sequenced sample was PBMCs, taken around 120 days after transplant. These receptors were obtained from a human patient who received an intestinal transplant, so some T cells may come from the graft donor.

The chain is built from TRBV27 and TRBJ1-2; D remains unclear. CDR1 is MNHEY and CDR2 is SMNVEV in the germline V gene (reference sequence). The CDR3 has 15 residues. V lost 3 bases to trimming and J lost 6 bases, with 17 bases between them. The CDR3 is CASSFVPFPPDGYTF. Written as DNA, the CDR3 is TGTGCCAGCAGTTTTGTGCCATTCCCCCCCGATGGCTACACCTTC.

The V gene is TRBV6-6, the J gene TRBJ2-3; 7 bases align to TRBD2. The V segment lost 6 bases and the J segment 6 bases; nucleotides outside the gene matches: 9. CDR1 and CDR2 from the germline V gene are MNHNY and SVGAGI (reference sequence). This CDR3 region has 14 residues. CDR3 protein: CASSPGLESDTQYF. CDR3 bases: TGTGCCAGCAGCCCCGGACTAGAGTCTGATACGCAGTATTTT.

V usage is TRBV19 and J usage is TRBJ2-1; possible D gene TRBD1, 6 bases. The germline V gene has CDR1 LNHDA and CDR2 SQIVND (reference sequence). V lost 6 bases and J 5 bases, leaving 17 bases between the germline ends. The CDR3 is 15 residues long. The CDR3 is CASSRLGTPNNEQFF. The CDR3 DNA sequence: TGTGCCAGTAGCCGACTCGGGACACCTAACAATGAGCAGTTCTTC. Combining the CDR3 with reference TRBV19 and TRBJ2-1 gives the whole variable domain DGGITQSPKYLFRKEGQNVTLSCEQNLNHDAMYWYRQDPGQGLRLIYYSQIVNDFQKGDIAEGYSVSREKKESFPLTVTSAQKNPTAFYLCASSRLGTPNNEQFFGPGTRLTVL.

The chain joins TRBV19 to TRBJ1-4, with TRBD1 identical over 8 bases. CDR3 length: 15 residues. In germline, CDR1 is LNHDA, CDR2 SQIVND (reference sequence). After removal of 7 bases from V and 6 bases from J, the junction contained 10 bases not matched to a gene. The CDR3 bases are TGTGCCAGTATGGGCACAGGGGGATTTCATGAAAAACTGTTTTTT. The encoded protein is CASMGTGGFHEKLFF. The full variable domain, completed using reference TRBV19 and TRBJ1-4, is DGGITQSPKYLFRKEGQNVTLSCEQNLNHDAMYWYRQDPGQGLRLIYYSQIVNDFQKGDIAEGYSVSREKKESFPLTVTSAQKNPTAFYLCASMGTGGFHEKLFFGSGTQLSVL.

This chain connects TRBV6-5 to TRBJ2-1, with 9 bases matching TRBD2. The CDR3 covers 15 residues. J lost 3 bases, V lost 2 bases, and 2 bases had no gene match. Germline values: CDR1 MNHEY, CDR2 SVGAGI. This CDR3 reads CASSYRAGGYNEQFF. The DNA for the CDR3 is TGTGCCAGCAGTTACCGAGCGGGAGGCTACAATGAGCAGTTCTTC.

J is TRBJ2-1 and V is TRBV5-1; 12 nucleotides align to TRBD2. The V segment lost 0 bases and the J segment 4 bases; nucleotides outside the gene matches: 5. Germline CDR1 is SGHRS and CDR2 is YFSETQ. The CDR3 sequence is 17 residues long. The CDR3 loop is CASSLGTSGKTYNEQFF. The CDR3 DNA sequence: TGCGCCAGCAGCTTGGGGACTAGCGGGAAAACATACAATGAGCAGTTCTTC.

This clone has only a few counts. The rearrangement uses TRBV6-1 and TRBJ2-1; 11 bases line up with TRBD2. CDR3 length: 15 residues. V shed 0 bases, J shed 6 bases, and the junction held 1 base outside the gene matches. From germline, CDR1 is MNHNS and CDR2 SASEGT. The CDR3 sequence is CASSEASGGANEQFF. As DNA, the CDR3 is TGTGCCAGCAGTGAAGCTAGCGGGGGGGCCAATGAGCAGTTCTTC.

The gene calls are TRBV27 and TRBJ2-7; D gene uncertain. The CDR3 contains 9 residues. The germline V gene encodes CDR1 MNHEY and CDR2 SMNVEV (reference sequence). Trimming took off 8 bases at V and 4 bases at J, with 3 bases between the two ends. The CDR3 is CASGYEQYF. The CDR3 nucleotides are TGTGCCAGCGGGTACGAGCAGTACTTC.

This chain links TRBV5-6 with TRBJ2-3, with unresolved D. With 4 bases removed from V and 4 bases from J, the gap between germline ends came to 16 bases. The germline gives CDR1 SGHDT, CDR2 YYEEEE. The CDR3 has 15 residues. The CDR3 protein is CASSPDITRADTQYF. In DNA form, the CDR3 reads TGTGCCAGCAGCCCCGACATTACCCGGGCAGATACGCAGTATTTT.

The chain has TRBV7-9 and TRBJ2-7; D tentatively reads TRBD1 or TRBD2 (5 bases each). Germline CDR1 SEHNR, CDR2 FQNEAQ (reference sequence). V lost 5 bases and J 0 bases, leaving 14 bases between the germline ends. The CDR3 has 15 residues. In DNA, the CDR3 is TGTGCCAGCAGCCCCCAGGGAGTAAGCTCCTACGAGCAGTACTTC. Residues: CASSPQGVSSYEQYF.

This clone was recorded only once. V and J are TRBV6-5 and TRBJ2-1; 7 nucleotides line up with TRBD1. Unmatched junction bases numbered 10, after V lost 4 bases and J lost 7 bases. Germline V gene lookup returns CDR1 MNHEY and CDR2 SVGAGI. The CDR3 covers 15 residues. CDR3 coding DNA: TGTGCCAGCAGTTGGGGACAGATTCTGCGAAATGAGCAGTTCTTC. This translates into CASSWGQILRNEQFF.

This rearrangement joins TRBV28 to TRBJ2-7, with D unclear. V was cut by 6 bases and J by 3 bases, with 9 bases left in between. This CDR3 contains 12 residues. The germline gives CDR1 MDHEN, CDR2 SYDVKM. The CDR3 protein is CASSYMDYEQYF. Here the CDR3 DNA reads TGTGCCAGCAGCTATATGGACTACGAGCAGTACTTC.

The CDR3 nucleotides read TGTGCCAGCAGTTGGGGTGAGGCTTTCTTT. This sequence encodes CASSWGEAFF. The chain joins TRBV6-6 to TRBJ1-1; D not resolved. Germline CDR1 is MNHNY and CDR2 is SVGAGI (reference sequence). Trimming removed 4 bases at V and 11 bases at J, with 8 bases between. The CDR3 is made up of 10 amino acids.

This chain links TRBV7-3 with TRBJ2-2, with 9 bases fitting TRBD1. V gave up 0 bases and J gave up 6 bases; unmatched junction bases: 5. The CDR3 contains 16 residues. CDR1 is SGHTA, CDR2 FQGTGA, per germline. This CDR3 reads CASSLTKDRGPGELFF. The CDR3, as DNA: TGTGCCAGCAGCTTAACTAAGGACAGGGGTCCCGGGGAGCTGTTTTTT. Variable domain in full (rest from reference TRBV7-3 and TRBJ2-2): GAGVSQTPSNKVTEKGKYVELRCDPISGHTALYWYRQSLGQGPEFLIYFQGTGAADDSGLPNDRFFAVRPEGSVSTLKIQRTERGDSAVYLCASSLTKDRGPGELFFGEGSRLTVL.

V is TRBV6-6 and J is TRBJ2-7; tentative D call: TRBD1 (5 bases). CDR1 is MNHNY and CDR2 is SVGAGI in the germline V gene (reference sequence). Between the trimmed V and J ends, which lost 2 bases and 1 base, there was a span of 12 bases. The CDR3 contains 15 residues. CDR3 amino acids: CASSYPPDSSYEQYF. The DNA for the CDR3 is TGTGCCAGCAGTTACCCCCCTGACAGTTCCTACGAGCAGTACTTC.

This clone was seen just once. J is TRBJ2-3 and V is TRBV28; 13 bases match TRBD2. The CDR3 is 15 residues long. V lost 6 bases to trimming and J lost 7 bases; unmatched junction nucleotides: 7. CDR1 and CDR2 from the germline V gene are MDHEN and SYDVKM. DNA for the CDR3: TGTGCCAGCAGACCCAGGACTAGCGGGAGTTATACGCAGTATTTT. Translated, it gives CASRPRTSGSYTQYF.

The rearrangement joins TRBV7-5 to TRBJ2-3; the listed D gene, TRBD2, was not tested against the DNA. TRBV7-5 constitutes a pseudogene. CDR3 length: 18 residues. Here the CDR3 DNA reads TGTGTCAGAAGCTATCCCGGACTAGCGGGGGGGTTTGGGGATACGCAGTATTTT. Amino acids: CVRSYPGLAGGFGDTQYF.

The genes are TRBV16 and TRBJ2-5; D ambiguous. Germline CDR1 KGHSY, CDR2 FQNENV. The ends were cut back, 4 bases at V and 1 base at J, with 1 base in the middle. The CDR3 contains 11 residues. CDR3: CASSLQETQYF. The CDR3 DNA follows: TGTGCCAGCAGCCTCCAAGAGACCCAGTACTTC.

V usage is TRBV7-6 and J usage is TRBJ2-7; the D is unclear. Between the trimmed V and J ends, which lost 1 base and 6 bases, there was a span of 10 bases. The CDR3 extends over 13 amino acids. Germline CDR1 and CDR2: SGHVS and FNYEAQ. The CDR3 DNA follows: TGTGCCAGCAGCTTAGAGCAAATTAGCGAGCAGTACTTC. As protein: CASSLEQISEQYF. Looking up the rest from reference TRBV7-6 and TRBJ2-7 gives the full variable domain: GAGVSQSPRYKVTKRGQDVALRCDPISGHVSLYWYRQALGQGPEFLTYFNYEAQQDKSGLPNDRFSAERPEGSISTLTIQRTEQRDSAMYRCASSLEQISEQYFGPGTRLTVT.

V gene TRBV11-2 combines with J gene TRBJ1-4; D gene unclear. Germline CDR1 and CDR2: SGHAT and FQNNGV. The CDR3 has 12 amino acids. V was trimmed by 0 bases and J by 7 bases, leaving 3 bases between them. DNA of the CDR3: TGTGCCAGCAGCTTAGACGGTGAAAAACTGTTTTTT. Translated, it gives CASSLDGEKLFF.